Listed below are T cell receptor beta chains from one sample, sequenced in a study of shared clonotypes between healthy human individuals. Clones were sequenced by immunoSEQ multiplex PCR, and TCRdb holds only the in-frame ones, with some missing. The table records roughly 1,000,000 clones, 78% of them present only once. Sequenced: memory CD4+ T cells from PBMCs. The receptor set was obtained from a man in his late teens or twenties in good health. Some clones in this sample may be carry-over from other donors' samples. Both conserved end residues are part of each CDR3.

v_gene	j_gene	CDR3aa
TRBV18	TRBJ2-1	CASSPLETSGEQFF
TRBV2	TRBJ2-7	CASSGGINYEQYF
TRBV11-2	TRBJ2-7	CASSFHEAGGPYEQYF
TRBV9	TRBJ2-3	CASSGQGLVTDTQYF
TRBV2	TRBJ2-7	CASRETGQNYEQYF
TRBV4-2	TRBJ1-4	CASSLTEGGPNEKLFF
TRBV5-6	TRBJ2-1	CASRYDGVTSHEQFF
TRBV7-7	TRBJ2-5	CASSPRGVAETQYF
TRBV7-6	TRBJ1-2	CASSSSGGPPTF
TRBV28	TRBJ1-3	CASIGTSGNTIYF
TRBV7-2	TRBJ2-5	CASSFQSNQETQYF
TRBV5-6	TRBJ2-7	CASSRTEGAYEQYF
TRBV6-5	TRBJ1-2	CASSYTGTSYGYTF
TRBV27	TRBJ1-1	CASSLGTLNAEAFF
TRBV7-2	TRBJ2-1	CASSFGTGLYNEQFF
TRBV6-4	TRBJ1-1	CASSIGTGGEAFF
TRBV9	TRBJ2-2	CASSVRGDANTGELFF
TRBV6-1	TRBJ2-7	CASKRDASSYEQYF
TRBV30	TRBJ1-5	CAWSVFRDLRRDGNQPQHF
TRBV5-4	TRBJ1-4	CASSSGGREEKLFF
TRBV5-1	TRBJ2-3	CASSLALAPDTQYF
TRBV19	TRBJ2-3	CASSRLAGVDTQYF
TRBV10-3	TRBJ2-5	CAISESSGRTQETQYF
TRBV29-1	TRBJ1-3	CSVEGGNTIYF
TRBV28	TRBJ1-2	CASSLSAGGRWDYGYTF
TRBV19	TRBJ2-7	CASSQRGLALYEQYF
TRBV14	TRBJ2-7	CASSVMDEGDYEQYF
TRBV5-1	TRBJ2-5	CASSQPGAPGTQYF
TRBV28	TRBJ2-1	CASSSTVTRIGYNEQFF
TRBV5-1	TRBJ1-1	CASRFDSYENTEAFF
TRBV7-2	TRBJ2-2	CASSPKGSGSTGELFF
TRBV2	TRBJ1-1	CASTPSTEAFF
TRBV7-2	TRBJ2-3	CASSLESRTDTQYF
TRBV4-3	TRBJ2-1	CASSSDPYNEQFF
TRBV9	TRBJ2-7	CASSAGTILGEQYF
TRBV5-1	TRBJ2-7	CASSYGLASTYEQYF
TRBV28	TRBJ2-1	CASRTGTGAVYNEQFF
TRBV6-1	TRBJ2-2	CASSVWDTRGGELFF
TRBV7-8	TRBJ2-5	CASSSDSPYQETQYF
TRBV2	TRBJ1-1	CATRGFNTEAFF
TRBV6-1	TRBJ1-2	CASTVTGTGGGYTF
TRBV5-1	TRBJ2-2	CASSGTSGRAGELFF
TRBV30	TRBJ1-5	CAWSLLGDQPQHF
TRBV7-2	TRBJ2-7	CASGRFSYEQYF
TRBV7-2	TRBJ2-2	CASSLPGLAGGGNTGELFF
TRBV2	TRBJ1-3	CASSASESSGNTIYF
TRBV12-5	TRBJ2-1	CASGLGQTDYDNEQFF
TRBV7-8	TRBJ2-1	CASSPPLRTSGTHNEQFF